This entry concerns a single T cell receptor beta chain. The V gene's germline CDR1 is MNHEY and CDR2 SMNVEV (reference sequence). V was pared by 2 bases and J by 2 bases, with 6 bases of the junction left unmatched. The CDR3 loop spans 16 amino acids. This sample was taken from a study of blood T cell repertoires in COVID-19. The data were produced by immunoSEQ multiplex PCR, yet TCRdb's version contains in-frame clones alone and is incomplete. The sample consists of 250,000 to 300,000 clones, 87% of them appearing once. The source is a woman aged 50 to 60 who had recovered from COVID-19. Sample: peripheral blood. The chain recombines TRBV27 with TRBJ2-1; 7 bases align to TRBD2. CDR3 sequence reads: CASSLLGGSTYNEQFF. DNA for the CDR3: TGTGCCAGCAGTTTACTCGGCGGGAGTACCTACAATGAGCAGTTCTTC.